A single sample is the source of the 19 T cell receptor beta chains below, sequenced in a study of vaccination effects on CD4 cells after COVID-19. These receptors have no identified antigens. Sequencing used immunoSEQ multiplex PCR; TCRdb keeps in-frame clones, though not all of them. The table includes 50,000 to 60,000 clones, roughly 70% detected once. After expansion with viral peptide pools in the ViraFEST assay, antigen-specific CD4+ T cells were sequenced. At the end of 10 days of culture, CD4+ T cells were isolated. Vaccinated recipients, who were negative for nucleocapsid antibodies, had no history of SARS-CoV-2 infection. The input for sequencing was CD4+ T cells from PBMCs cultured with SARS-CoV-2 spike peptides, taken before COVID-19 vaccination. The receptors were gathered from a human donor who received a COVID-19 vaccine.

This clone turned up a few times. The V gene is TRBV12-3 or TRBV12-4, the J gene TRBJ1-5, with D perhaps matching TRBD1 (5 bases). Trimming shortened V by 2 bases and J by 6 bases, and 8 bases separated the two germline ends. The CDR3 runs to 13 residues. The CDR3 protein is CASSLRGSQPQHF. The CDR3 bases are TGTGCCAGCAGTTTAAGGGGAAGTCAGCCCCAGCATTTT.

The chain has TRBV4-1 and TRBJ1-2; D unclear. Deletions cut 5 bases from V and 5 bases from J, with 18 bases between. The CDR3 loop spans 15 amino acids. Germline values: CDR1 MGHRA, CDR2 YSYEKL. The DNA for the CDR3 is TGCGCCAGCAGCTCCCCTCGGGGAATTGGTTATGGCTACACCTTC. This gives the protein CASSSPRGIGYGYTF.

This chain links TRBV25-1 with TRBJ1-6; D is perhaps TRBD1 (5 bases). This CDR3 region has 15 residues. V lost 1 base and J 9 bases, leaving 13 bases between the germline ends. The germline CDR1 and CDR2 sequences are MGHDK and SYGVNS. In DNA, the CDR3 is TGTGCCAGCAGTGAATCGGGATTTAGGGGTTCACCCCTCCACTTT. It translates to CASSESGFRGSPLHF.

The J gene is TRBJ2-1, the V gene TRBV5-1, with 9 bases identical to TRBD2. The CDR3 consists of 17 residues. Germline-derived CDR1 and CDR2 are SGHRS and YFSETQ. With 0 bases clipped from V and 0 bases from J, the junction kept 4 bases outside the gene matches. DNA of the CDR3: TGCGCCAGCAGCTTGGTGTCTAGCGGGGACTCCTACAATGAGCAGTTCTTC. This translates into CASSLVSSGDSYNEQFF. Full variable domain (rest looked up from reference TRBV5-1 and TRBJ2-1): KAGVTQTPRYLIKTRGQQVTLSCSPISGHRSVSWYQQTPGQGLQFLFEYFSETQRNKGNFPGRFSGRQFSNSRSEMNVSTLELGDSALYLCASSLVSSGDSYNEQFFGPGTRLTVL.

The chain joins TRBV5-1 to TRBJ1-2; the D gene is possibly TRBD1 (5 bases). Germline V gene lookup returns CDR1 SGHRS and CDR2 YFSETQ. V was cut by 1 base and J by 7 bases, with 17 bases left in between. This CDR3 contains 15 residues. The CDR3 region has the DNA TGCGCCAGCAGCTTGTCGGCAGAGGCTAGGGGTGGCTACACCTTC. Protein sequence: CASSLSAEARGGYTF.

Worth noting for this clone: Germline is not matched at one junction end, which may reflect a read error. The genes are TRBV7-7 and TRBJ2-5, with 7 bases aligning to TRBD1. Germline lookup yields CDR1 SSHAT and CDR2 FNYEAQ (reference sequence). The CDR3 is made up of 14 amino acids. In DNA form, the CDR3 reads TGTGCTAGCAGCTTGGGGACAGTGGGGGAGACCCAGTACTTC. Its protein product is CASSLGTVGETQYF.

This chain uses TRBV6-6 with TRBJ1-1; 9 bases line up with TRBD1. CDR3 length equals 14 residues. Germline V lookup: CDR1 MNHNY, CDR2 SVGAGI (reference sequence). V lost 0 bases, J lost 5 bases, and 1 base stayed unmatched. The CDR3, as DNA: TGTGCCAGCAGTTACTCGGGGACAGGGACTGAAGCTTTCTTT. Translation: CASSYSGTGTEAFF.

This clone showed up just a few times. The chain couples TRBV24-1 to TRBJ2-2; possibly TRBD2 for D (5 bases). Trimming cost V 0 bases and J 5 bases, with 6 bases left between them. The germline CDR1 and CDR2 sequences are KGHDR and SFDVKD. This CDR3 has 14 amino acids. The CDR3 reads CATSDLRDTGELFF. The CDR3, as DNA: TGTGCCACCAGTGATTTGCGGGATACCGGGGAGCTGTTTTTT.

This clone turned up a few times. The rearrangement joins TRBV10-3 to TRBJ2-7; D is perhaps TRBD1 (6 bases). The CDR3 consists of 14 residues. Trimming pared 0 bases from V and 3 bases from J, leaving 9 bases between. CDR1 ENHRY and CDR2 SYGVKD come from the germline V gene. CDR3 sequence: CAISESGGIYEQYF. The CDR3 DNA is TGTGCCATCAGTGAGTCAGGGGGTATCTACGAGCAGTACTTC.

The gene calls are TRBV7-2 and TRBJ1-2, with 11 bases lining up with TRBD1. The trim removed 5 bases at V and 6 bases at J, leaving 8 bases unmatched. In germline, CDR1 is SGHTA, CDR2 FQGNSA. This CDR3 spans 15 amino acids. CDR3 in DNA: TGTGCCAGCAGCATTTTTCGGGACAGGGGGGATGGCTACACCTTC. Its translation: CASSIFRDRGDGYTF.

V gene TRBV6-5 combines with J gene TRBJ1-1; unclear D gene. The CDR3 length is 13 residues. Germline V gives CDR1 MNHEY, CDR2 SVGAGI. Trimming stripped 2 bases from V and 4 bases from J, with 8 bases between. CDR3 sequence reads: CASSYVGSTEAFF. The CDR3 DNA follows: TGTGCCAGCAGTTACGTGGGATCCACTGAAGCTTTCTTT.

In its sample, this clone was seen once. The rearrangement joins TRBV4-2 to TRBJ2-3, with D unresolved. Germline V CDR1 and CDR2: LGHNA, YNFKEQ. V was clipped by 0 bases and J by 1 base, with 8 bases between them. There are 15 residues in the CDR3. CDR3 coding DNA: TGTGCCAGCAGCCAAGATAGAAGACGCACAGATACGCAGTATTTT. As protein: CASSQDRRRTDTQYF.

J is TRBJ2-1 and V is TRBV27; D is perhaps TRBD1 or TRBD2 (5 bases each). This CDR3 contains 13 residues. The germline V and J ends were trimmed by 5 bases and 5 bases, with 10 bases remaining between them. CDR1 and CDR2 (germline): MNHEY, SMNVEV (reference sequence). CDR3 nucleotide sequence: TGTGCCAGCAGTCGAAGAGGGGACAATGAGCAGTTCTTC. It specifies CASSRRGDNEQFF.

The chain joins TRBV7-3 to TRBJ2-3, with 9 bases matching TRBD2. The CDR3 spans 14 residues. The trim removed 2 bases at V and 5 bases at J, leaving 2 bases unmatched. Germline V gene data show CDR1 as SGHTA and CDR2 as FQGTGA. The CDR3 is CASSLAGGRDTQYF. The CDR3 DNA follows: TGTGCCAGCAGCTTAGCGGGGGGGCGAGATACGCAGTATTTT.

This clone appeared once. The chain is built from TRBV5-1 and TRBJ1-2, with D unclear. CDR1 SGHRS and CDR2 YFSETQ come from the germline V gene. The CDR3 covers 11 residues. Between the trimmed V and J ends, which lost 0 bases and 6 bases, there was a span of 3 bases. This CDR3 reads CASSLDHGYTF. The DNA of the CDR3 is TGCGCCAGCAGCTTGGACCATGGCTACACCTTC.

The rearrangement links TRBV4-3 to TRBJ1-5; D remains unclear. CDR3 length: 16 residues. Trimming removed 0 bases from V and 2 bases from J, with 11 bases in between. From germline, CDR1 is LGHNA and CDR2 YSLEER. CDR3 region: CASSQDLTARNQPQHF. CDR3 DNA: TGCGCCAGCAGCCAAGATCTAACTGCCCGCAATCAGCCCCAGCATTTT.

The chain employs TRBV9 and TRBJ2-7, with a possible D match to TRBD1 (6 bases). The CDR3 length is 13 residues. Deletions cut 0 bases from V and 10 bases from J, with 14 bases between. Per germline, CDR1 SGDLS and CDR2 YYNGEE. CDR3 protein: CASSVGDGTRQYF. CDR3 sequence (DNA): TGTGCCAGCAGCGTAGGGGATGGGACACGACAGTACTTC.

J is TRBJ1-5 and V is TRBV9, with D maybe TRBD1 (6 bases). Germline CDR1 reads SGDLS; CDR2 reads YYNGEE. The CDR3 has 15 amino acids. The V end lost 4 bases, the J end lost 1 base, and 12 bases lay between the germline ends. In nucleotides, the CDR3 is TGTGCCAGCAGCCCGGGGGCGGGGAGCAATCAGCCCCAGCATTTT. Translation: CASSPGAGSNQPQHF.

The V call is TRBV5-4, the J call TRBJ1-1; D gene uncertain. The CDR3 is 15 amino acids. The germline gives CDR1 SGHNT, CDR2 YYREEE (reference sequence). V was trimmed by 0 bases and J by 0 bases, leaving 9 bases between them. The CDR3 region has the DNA TGTGCCAGCAGCTTGGCGGCAGGAATGAACACTGAAGCTTTCTTT. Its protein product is CASSLAAGMNTEAFF.